Presented here are 10 T cell receptor beta chains from one specimen sequenced in a study of spatial heterogeneity in lung cancer. The time point denotes: sample taken at primary tumor resection. Unsorted whole RNA from tumor, nontumor lung or frozen PBMC underwent sequencing. TCRdb re-called the 5' RACE reads through MiXCR, storing one row per CDR3 protein. The sample lists tens of thousands of distinct CDR3 sequences, more than 15% occurring once. The sequenced sample was PBMCs, obtained at surgery. The receptors stem from a male donor with early-stage non-small cell lung cancer.

This chain uses TRBV9 with TRBJ2-6; D is ambiguous. This CDR3 has 14 residues. Germline CDR1 and CDR2: SGDLS and YYNGEE. V was shortened by 4 bases and J by 2 bases, with 7 bases between the two germline ends. The chain's CDR3 is CASSTSPGANVLTF. The CDR3 coding sequence is TGTGCCAGCAGCACTTCGCCTGGGGCCAACGTCCTGACTTTC.

The V and J genes are TRBV4-3 and TRBJ2-6, with TRBD1 identical over 7 bases. The J segment lost 0 bases and the V segment lost 1 base, leaving 3 bases of the junction unmatched. This CDR3 is built from 17 residues. CDR1 is LGHNA, CDR2 YSLEER, per germline. The CDR3 loop reads CASSQADRSSGANVLTF. The CDR3 DNA is TGCGCCAGCAGCCAAGCGGACAGGAGCTCTGGGGCCAACGTCCTGACTTTC.

The J gene is TRBJ1-2, the V gene TRBV6-5; maybe TRBD1 (6 bases). The CDR3 has 15 residues. CDR1 is MNHEY, CDR2 SVGAGI, per germline. V gave up 2 bases and J gave up 2 bases, with 12 bases separating them. This chain's CDR3 is CASSYTGMGNYGYTF. CDR3 DNA: TGTGCCAGCAGTTACACAGGGATGGGGAACTATGGCTACACCTTC.

This clonotype was counted between two and nine times. V gene TRBV27 combines with J gene TRBJ2-7, with TRBD1 matching over 9 bases. Trimming at V came to 6 bases and at J to 6 bases, leaving 6 bases not matched to a gene. This CDR3 comprises 13 residues. The germline V gene has CDR1 MNHEY and CDR2 SMNVEV (reference sequence). The CDR3 loop is CASSQDRGGEQYF. In DNA, the CDR3 is TGTGCCAGCAGCCAGGACAGGGGAGGCGAGCAGTACTTC.

The chain has TRBV10-3 and TRBJ2-3; TRBD2 matches at 11 bases. CDR1 is ENHRY and CDR2 is SYGVKD in the germline V gene. The CDR3 contains 14 residues. V shed 4 bases, J shed 5 bases, and the junction held 2 bases outside the gene matches. This chain's CDR3 is CAISGGLAGDTQYF. In nucleotides, the CDR3 is TGTGCCATCAGTGGCGGACTAGCGGGAGATACGCAGTATTTT.

This clonotype has just a few counts. This chain connects TRBV29-1 to TRBJ2-7, with D maybe TRBD2 (5 bases). CDR3 length equals 13 residues. Trimming pared 6 bases from V and 2 bases from J, leaving 14 bases between. From germline, CDR1 is SQVTM and CDR2 ANQGSEA. CDR3 DNA: TGCAGCGTCGCTGAGGGAACCCCCTACGAGCAGTACTTC. Amino acids: CSVAEGTPYEQYF.

The rearrangement joins TRBV28 to TRBJ2-7; D is ambiguous. The germline V and J ends were trimmed by 3 bases and 1 base, with 7 bases remaining between them. This CDR3 has 13 residues. The V gene's germline CDR1 is MDHEN and CDR2 SYDVKM. DNA of the CDR3: TGTGCCAGCAGTTTTACGGATTCCTACGAGCAGTACTTC. It translates to CASSFTDSYEQYF.

This clonotype was counted ten times or more. The chain links TRBV5-6 to TRBJ1-1, with TRBD1 matching 9 bases. With 0 bases clipped from V and 5 bases from J, the junction kept 11 bases outside the gene matches. Germline V gene data show CDR1 as SGHDT and CDR2 as YYEEEE. The CDR3 sequence is 17 residues long. CDR3 DNA: TGTGCCAGCAGCTTGGAAGGGACAGGGTACTTGAGGACTGAAGCTTTCTTT. It yields the protein CASSLEGTGYLRTEAFF.

The V and J genes are TRBV29-1 and TRBJ1-2; D possibly corresponds to TRBD1 (6 bases). Germline V CDR1 and CDR2: SQVTM, ANQGSEA. Trimming shortened V by 2 bases and J by 7 bases, and 11 bases separated the two germline ends. This CDR3 has 12 amino acids. For the CDR3, the DNA is TGCAGCGTTGAAAGGGGGAATCGTGGCTACACCTTC. Translation gives CSVERGNRGYTF.

The chain links TRBV29-1 to TRBJ1-2, with D unclear. The V gene's germline CDR1 is SQVTM and CDR2 ANQGSEA. CDR3 size: 11 residues. V lost 3 bases to trimming and J lost 4 bases, with 6 bases between them. The CDR3 DNA follows: TGCAGCGTTGACCCGGCCTATGGCTACACCTTC. It specifies CSVDPAYGYTF.